These T cell receptor beta chains were read from a single sample in a study of beta chain features in type 1 diabetes. Using immunoSEQ multiplex PCR, the repertoire was profiled, and TCRdb retains in-frame clones only, with some absent. The sample carries some 350,000 clones, roughly a tenth recorded once. The sequenced sample consisted of central memory CD4+ T cells from blood. These receptors were collected from a man aged 25-45 years with type 1 diabetes. The CDR3 runs from the conserved cysteine through the conserved F or W. Fields, in order: V gene, D gene, CDR3 length, J gene, clone size, CDR3 DNA, CDR3 protein. A D gene is named only where the DNA matches it firmly. Some rows have no size entry. The others give once, few or many, or a class for an expanded clone.

V: TRBV4-3; D: -; length: 16; J: TRBJ1-3; size: -; DNA: TGCGCCAGCAGCCAAGAAACAGGGTCCTCTGGAAACACCATATATTTT; CDR3: CASSQETGSSGNTIYF
V: TRBV29-1; D: -; length: 11; J: TRBJ2-3; size: few; DNA: TGCAGCGCCGGTAGCGGAGATACGCAGTATTTT; CDR3: CSAGSGDTQYF
V: TRBV28; D: TRBD1; length: 15; J: TRBJ1-4; size: -; DNA: TGTGCCAGCAGTCCCCGGGGACAGGGTCGCGAAAAACTGTTTTTT; CDR3: CASSPRGQGREKLFF
V: TRBV11-2; D: TRBD2; length: 17; J: TRBJ2-1; size: few; DNA: TGTGCCAGCAGCTCCTCCAGCGGGAGGCATTCCTACAATGAGCAGTTCTTC; CDR3: CASSSSSGRHSYNEQFF
V: TRBV5-4; D: -; length: 14; J: TRBJ1-5; size: many; DNA: TGTGCCAGCAGCCCCGGACGGAACAATCAGCCCCAGCATTTT; CDR3: CASSPGRNNQPQHF
V: TRBV6-1; D: -; length: 13; J: TRBJ1-1; size: -; DNA: TGTGCCAGCAGTGAACACAGGGACACTGAAGCTTTCTTT; CDR3: CASSEHRDTEAFF
V: TRBV7-2; D: -; length: 16; J: TRBJ2-7; size: -; DNA: TGTGCCAGCAGCTTAGCCGGTAATGAGGGGACCTACGAGCAGTACTTC; CDR3: CASSLAGNEGTYEQYF
V: TRBV2; D: TRBD2; length: 17; J: TRBJ2-1; size: -; DNA: TGTGCCAGCCAACAACTAGCGGGAGGCCCAGCGTCCAATGAGCAGTTCTTC; CDR3: CASQQLAGGPASNEQFF
V: TRBV7-9; D: TRBD2; length: 14; J: TRBJ2-7; size: -; DNA: TGTGCCAGCAGCTTACCAGCTAGCGGCTACGAGCAGTACTTC; CDR3: CASSLPASGYEQYF
V: TRBV7-2; D: -; length: 12; J: TRBJ2-7; size: -; DNA: TGTGCCAGCAGCTTAGTTCTCAAGGAGCAGTACTTC; CDR3: CASSLVLKEQYF
V: TRBV15; D: TRBD2; length: 15; J: TRBJ2-7; size: few; DNA: TGTGCCACCAGCAGAGTAAGGCTAGCGGGAAACGAGCAGTACTTC; CDR3: CATSRVRLAGNEQYF
V: TRBV5-6; D: -; length: 13; J: TRBJ2-2; size: -; DNA: TGTGCCAGCAGCGAACGGAACACCGGGGAGCTGTTTTTT; CDR3: CASSERNTGELFF
V: TRBV4-3; D: -; length: 14; J: TRBJ2-6; size: few; DNA: TGCGCCAGCAGTCCCGTCTCTGGGGCCAACGTCCTGACTTTC; CDR3: CASSPVSGANVLTF
V: TRBV11-2; D: -; length: 14; J: TRBJ2-1; size: few; DNA: TGTGCCAGCAGCTTAAAGAGCGGTTACAATGAGCAGTTCTTC; CDR3: CASSLKSGYNEQFF
V: TRBV11-1; D: -; length: 15; J: TRBJ2-7; size: -; DNA: TGTGCCAGCAGCTTAAGGATACAGGACGCCTACGAGCAGTACTTC; CDR3: CASSLRIQDAYEQYF
V: TRBV7-9; D: TRBD1; length: 19; J: TRBJ1-2; size: medium-sized; DNA: TGTGCCAGCAGCTTAGGGCGAAAGACAGGGGAGATTCCTAACTATGGCTACACCTTC; CDR3: CASSLGRKTGEIPNYGYTF
V: TRBV5-8; D: -; length: 15; J: TRBJ1-5; size: -; DNA: TGTGCCAGCAGCTCTGTCGGCGTGGGCAATCAGCCCCAGCATTTT; CDR3: CASSSVGVGNQPQHF
V: TRBV5-8; D: TRBD1; length: 12; J: TRBJ2-7; size: -; DNA: TGTGCCAGCGGGACAGGGAACAACGAGCAGTACTTC; CDR3: CASGTGNNEQYF
V: TRBV30; D: -; length: 13; J: TRBJ1-5; size: few; DNA: TGTGCCTGGAGTTGGACTGAGAATCAGCCCCAGCATTTT; CDR3: CAWSWTENQPQHF
V: TRBV7-9; D: TRBD1; length: 13; J: TRBJ1-1; size: many; DNA: TGTGCCAGCAGCCCACAGGGGGAGGCTGAAGCTTTCTTT; CDR3: CASSPQGEAEAFF
V: TRBV2; D: TRBD2; length: 15; J: TRBJ2-5; size: -; DNA: TGTGCCAGCAGTGAATCCAGCGGGAGCCGAGAGACCCAGTACTTC; CDR3: CASSESSGSRETQYF
V: TRBV14; D: TRBD1; length: 16; J: TRBJ2-2; size: -; DNA: TGTGCCAGCAGCCCTAGTTGGAACAGGGGAACCGGGGAGCTGTTTTTT; CDR3: CASSPSWNRGTGELFF
V: TRBV29-1; D: TRBD2; length: 12; J: TRBJ2-7; size: -; DNA: TGCAGCGGAACTAGCGGGTCCTACGAGCAGTACTTC; CDR3: CSGTSGSYEQYF
V: TRBV6-1; D: TRBD2; length: 12; J: TRBJ2-7; size: few; DNA: TGTGCCAGCAGTGAAACGGGAGGCAAGCAGTACTTC; CDR3: CASSETGGKQYF
V: TRBV5-6; D: TRBD1; length: 16; J: TRBJ1-1; size: few; DNA: TGTGCCAGCAGCCGGAGACAGGGCTCTCTAGGCACTGAAGCTTTCTTT; CDR3: CASSRRQGSLGTEAFF
V: TRBV7-2; D: -; length: 15; J: TRBJ1-3; size: many; DNA: TGTGCCAGCAGCCTACGGGCCAGCTCTGGAAACACCATATATTTT; CDR3: CASSLRASSGNTIYF
V: TRBV11-1; D: -; length: 15; J: TRBJ2-7; size: -; DNA: TGTGCCAGCAGCTTAGTAGGCAGACAGACCTACGAGCAGTACTTC; CDR3: CASSLVGRQTYEQYF
V: TRBV18; D: TRBD1; length: 16; J: TRBJ2-7; size: many; DNA: TGTGCCAGCTCACCACGGTCGGGACAGAAGACCTACGAGCAGTACTTC; CDR3: CASSPRSGQKTYEQYF
V: TRBV5-6; D: TRBD1; length: 15; J: TRBJ2-7; size: few; DNA: TGTGCCAGCAGTGGACAGGACCCGAGGACCTACGAGCAGTACTTC; CDR3: CASSGQDPRTYEQYF
V: TRBV5-8; D: -; length: 14; J: TRBJ1-1; size: many; DNA: TGTGCCAGCAGCTTGCTCCGGGGTCGGACTGAAGCTTTCTTT; CDR3: CASSLLRGRTEAFF
V: TRBV4-2; D: -; length: 18; J: TRBJ1-3; size: -; DNA: TGTGCCAGCAGCCAAGATTTAGAACGCAAATTGGCTGGAAACACCATATATTTT; CDR3: CASSQDLERKLAGNTIYF
V: TRBV6-1; D: TRBD1; length: 14; J: TRBJ2-5; size: few; DNA: TGTGCCAGCAAGAAGGACAGGACCCAAGAGACCCAGTACTTC; CDR3: CASKKDRTQETQYF
V: TRBV2; D: -; length: 13; J: TRBJ1-1; size: few; DNA: TGTGCCAGCAGTGAAATCAGGGCAGGTGAAGCTTTCTTT; CDR3: CASSEIRAGEAFF
V: TRBV19; D: TRBD1; length: 14; J: TRBJ2-7; size: many; DNA: TGTGCCAGTAGTAGCAGACAGGGAGTCCACGAGCAGTACTTC; CDR3: CASSSRQGVHEQYF
V: TRBV2; D: TRBD1; length: 14; J: TRBJ1-1; size: few; DNA: TGTGCCAGCAGTGAAGTGGGACAGGGCACTGAAGCTTTCTTT; CDR3: CASSEVGQGTEAFF
V: TRBV4-1; D: TRBD1; length: 13; J: TRBJ1-4; size: few; DNA: TGCGCCAGCAGGCCCCGGGACAGTGAAAAACTGTTTTTT; CDR3: CASRPRDSEKLFF
V: TRBV7-9; D: -; length: 13; J: TRBJ2-1; size: few; DNA: TGTGCCAGCAGCTTGGCCTCCTACAATGAGCAGTTCTTC; CDR3: CASSLASYNEQFF
V: TRBV7-9; D: -; length: 11; J: TRBJ1-5; size: -; DNA: TGTGCCAGCAGCTCGAATCAGCCCCAGCATTTT; CDR3: CASSSNQPQHF
V: TRBV10-3; D: -; length: 14; J: TRBJ2-2; size: few; DNA: TGTGCCATCAGTGTGGAGACCCCGCCGGGGGAGCTGTTTTTT; CDR3: CAISVETPPGELFF
V: TRBV5-1; D: TRBD1; length: 13; J: TRBJ2-7; size: many; DNA: TGCGCCAGCAGCCGCACAGGGGTCTACGAGCAGTACTTC; CDR3: CASSRTGVYEQYF
V: TRBV6-5; D: -; length: 12; J: TRBJ1-4; size: -; DNA: TGTGCCAGCGGCCCAGACGATGAAAAACTGTTTTTT; CDR3: CASGPDDEKLFF
V: TRBV2; D: -; length: 13; J: TRBJ2-2; size: -; DNA: TGTGCCAGCAGTGTAGAGAAGGCCGGGGAGCTGTTTTTT; CDR3: CASSVEKAGELFF
V: TRBV6-1; D: -; length: 13; J: TRBJ1-1; size: -; DNA: TGTGCCAGCAGTGAATGGGGTGAGACTGAAGCTTTCTTT; CDR3: CASSEWGETEAFF
V: TRBV15; D: -; length: 15; J: TRBJ2-6; size: -; DNA: TGTGCCACCAGCAGAGCTGGGCCTGGGGCCAACGTCCTGACTTTC; CDR3: CATSRAGPGANVLTF
V: TRBV7-2; D: -; length: 13; J: TRBJ2-5; size: -; DNA: TGTGCCAGCAGCTCACAGGGACAAGAGACCCAGTACTTC; CDR3: CASSSQGQETQYF
V: TRBV7-9; D: -; length: 15; J: TRBJ2-7; size: few; DNA: TGTGCCAGCAGCTCCCTATGGGGGAGCTCCTACGAGCAGTACTTC; CDR3: CASSSLWGSSYEQYF
V: TRBV4-1; D: TRBD1; length: 16; J: TRBJ1-5; size: few; DNA: TGCGCCAGCAGCCATACGGACAGGGGCGATGGACAGCCCCAGCATTTT; CDR3: CASSHTDRGDGQPQHF
V: TRBV7-9; D: -; length: 17; J: TRBJ2-7; size: -; DNA: TGTGCCAGGGGTCGCCTCGGCACGGACTCGCTCTCCTACGAGCAGTACTTC; CDR3: CARGRLGTDSLSYEQYF
V: TRBV28; D: TRBD2; length: 18; J: TRBJ2-7; size: few; DNA: TGTGCCAGCAGTGGCCTGGCTAGCGGGAGGGCCGGGGCCTGGGAGCAGTACTTC; CDR3: CASSGLASGRAGAWEQYF
V: TRBV18; D: -; length: 17; J: TRBJ2-2; size: -; DNA: TGTGCCAGCTCACCACCGGTTCCCAGTAGGAACACCGGGGAGCTGTTTTTT; CDR3: CASSPPVPSRNTGELFF
V: TRBV7-9; D: -; length: 15; J: TRBJ1-4; size: -; DNA: TGTGCCAGCAGCCCGGACTCCCTGGGGTTTGAAAAACTGTTTTTT; CDR3: CASSPDSLGFEKLFF